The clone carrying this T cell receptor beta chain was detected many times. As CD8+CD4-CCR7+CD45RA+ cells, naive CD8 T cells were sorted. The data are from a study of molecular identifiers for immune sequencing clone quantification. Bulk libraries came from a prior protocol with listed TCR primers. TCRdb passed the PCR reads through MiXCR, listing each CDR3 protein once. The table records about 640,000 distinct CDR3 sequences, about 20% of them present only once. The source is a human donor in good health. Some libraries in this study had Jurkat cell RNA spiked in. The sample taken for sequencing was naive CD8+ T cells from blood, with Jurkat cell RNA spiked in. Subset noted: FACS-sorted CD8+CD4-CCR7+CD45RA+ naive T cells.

CDR3 protein: CASRTSGMSNQETQYF. The CDR3 bases are TGTGCCAGTCGGACTAGCGGGATGTCGAACCAAGAGACCCAGTACTTC. The gene calls are TRBV19 and TRBJ2-5; 12 bases fit TRBD2. The CDR3 covers 16 residues. The germline V gene encodes CDR1 LNHDA and CDR2 SQIVND (reference sequence). V shed 8 bases and J 0 bases; nucleotides not matched to a gene: 7. The full variable domain, with the rest looked up from reference TRBV19 and TRBJ2-5, is DGGITQSPKYLFRKEGQNVTLSCEQNLNHDAMYWYRQDPGQGLRLIYYSQIVNDFQKGDIAEGYSVSREKKESFPLTVTSAQKNPTAFYLCASRTSGMSNQETQYFGPGTRLLVL.